The clone carrying this T cell receptor beta chain has a count of ten or more. This record belongs to a study of T cells in Graves' hyperthyroidism and ophthalmopathy. The investigators amplified TCR beta CDR3 regions from RNA transcripts. First-round RT-PCR with HTBI primers amplified the TCR CDR3 region. Using its own MiXCR run on the multiplex PCR reads, TCRdb lists one record per CDR3 protein. Here the sample spans hundreds of thousands of distinct CDR3 sequences, over 35% being singletons. The origin of this receptor is a woman aged 40 to 50 with Graves' hyperthyroidism. The sample comprised blood.

DNA of the CDR3: TGTGCCAGCAGCTTAGCGCCGGGGGGAGGTACTGAAGCTTTCTTT. As protein: CASSLAPGGGTEAFF. The chain links TRBV7-2 to TRBJ1-1, with a tentative D call TRBD1 (5 bases). This CDR3 has 15 amino acids. V shed 0 bases and J shed 5 bases, with 13 bases lying between them. Per germline, CDR1 SGHTA and CDR2 FQGNSA.